The sequence of this T cell receptor beta chain was determined in a study of blood T cell repertoires in COVID-19. This clone was observed a handful of times. Germline CDR1 and CDR2: SNHLY and FYNNEI. The CDR3 is made up of 14 amino acids. Losses at the gene ends were 7 bases for V and 0 bases for J; bases not matched to a gene: 3. In the study's own analysis: Reference gene primer amplification yielded estimated nucleated cell counts. Sequenced by immunoSEQ multiplex PCR; TCRdb stores in-frame clones only, minus some. That table gives V, J and clone size, and the DNA gave D and trimming. This sample has roughly 120,000 clones, with around 76% found just once.

This clonotype originated in a man in his sixties or seventies with acute or convalescent COVID-19. Sequencing was carried out using peripheral blood. The genes are TRBV2 and TRBJ1-2; 9 bases match TRBD1. DNA of the CDR3: TGTGCCAGCACCCGGGACAGGGCTAACTATGGCTACACCTTC. It translates to CASTRDRANYGYTF.